This T cell receptor (beta chain) came from a study of CD8+ T cells in alopecia areata. The overall study: Treated patients were given 5 to 10 mg oral tofacitinib twice daily. For 6 to 18 months, tofacitinib was taken, and 6 months off drug followed.

Study findings and constraints: Scalp repertoires also include resident alphabeta T cells from normal skin.

Sequencing templates came from extracted RNA that was reverse transcribed into cDNA. TCRdb keeps only in-frame clones here, not all; method: immunoSEQ multiplex PCR. The repertoire holds about 210,000 clones, around two fifths seen once, with 2.6% in the top ten. Germline V gives CDR1 MGHDK, CDR2 SYGVNS. This CDR3 has 13 residues. Trimming took 6 bases from V and 4 from J; bases not matched to a gene: 3. Treatment described: oral pan-JAK inhibitor, 5-10 mg twice daily. Peripheral blood samples and lesional scalp punch biopsies were obtained from alopecia areata patients. This clone was counted only a few times. Its antigen remains unknown.

This chain joins TRBV25-1 and TRBJ2-7; TRBD2 aligns across 10 bases. This sample comprised CD4+ T cells sorted from blood, obtained around week 37, from a patient treated with tofacitinib. The TCR was taken from a human donor with alopecia areata. The CDR3 protein is CASSPSGRYEQYF. In nucleotides, the CDR3 is TGTGCCAGCAGCCCTAGCGGGAGATACGAGCAGTACTTC.